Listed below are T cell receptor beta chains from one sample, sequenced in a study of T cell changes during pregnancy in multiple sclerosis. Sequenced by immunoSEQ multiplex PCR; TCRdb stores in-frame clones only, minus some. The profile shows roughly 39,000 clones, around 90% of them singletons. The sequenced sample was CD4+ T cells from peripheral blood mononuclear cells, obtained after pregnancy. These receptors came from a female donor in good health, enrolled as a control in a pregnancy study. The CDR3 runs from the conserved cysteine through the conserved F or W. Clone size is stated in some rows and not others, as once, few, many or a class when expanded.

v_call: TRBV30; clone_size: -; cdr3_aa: CAWSPTSGAKNIQYF
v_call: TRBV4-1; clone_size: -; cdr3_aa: CASSHSSGKYNEQFF
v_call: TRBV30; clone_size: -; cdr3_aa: CAWRPSGKETQYF
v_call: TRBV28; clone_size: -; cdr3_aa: CASSLPWGDNEQFF
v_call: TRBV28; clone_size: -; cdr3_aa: CASSFATTNEQFF
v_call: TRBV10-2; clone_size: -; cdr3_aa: CASSLTVNSGNTIYF
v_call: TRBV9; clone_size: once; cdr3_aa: CASNTPGLADYNEQFF
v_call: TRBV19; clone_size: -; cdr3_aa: CASTLAGQGRETQYF
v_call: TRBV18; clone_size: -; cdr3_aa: CASSPRTGDSNQPQHF
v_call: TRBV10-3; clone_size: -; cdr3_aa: CAISESVEPRGYGYTF
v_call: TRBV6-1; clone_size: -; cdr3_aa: CASSDLNRGLGYTF
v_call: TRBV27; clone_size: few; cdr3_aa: CASSLSAGLAGPGELFF
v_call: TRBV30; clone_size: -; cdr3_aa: CAWSPLGSTYGYTF
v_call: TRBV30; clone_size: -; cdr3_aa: CAGGRSTEAFF
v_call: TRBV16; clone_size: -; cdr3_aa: CASSQAQGTSGNTIYF
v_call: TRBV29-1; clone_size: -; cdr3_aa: CSVDSRLYGYTF
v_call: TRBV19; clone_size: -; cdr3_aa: CASSPSRAPQPQHF
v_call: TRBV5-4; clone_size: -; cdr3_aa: CASSLGGQGISYEQYF
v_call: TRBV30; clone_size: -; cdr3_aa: CAWRRDRGIYEQYF
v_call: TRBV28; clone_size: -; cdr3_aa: CASSQLYGMPQHF
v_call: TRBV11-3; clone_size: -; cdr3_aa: CASSPNTGGIAGELFF
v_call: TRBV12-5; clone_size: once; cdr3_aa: CASGFSREQFF
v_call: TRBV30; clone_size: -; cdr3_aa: CAWSGGQGAYEQYF
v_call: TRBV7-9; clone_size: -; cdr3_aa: CASSFREEGGEKLFF
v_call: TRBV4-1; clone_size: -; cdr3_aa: CASSQGVWETQYF
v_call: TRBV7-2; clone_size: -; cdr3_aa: CASSYRDSPAEQYF
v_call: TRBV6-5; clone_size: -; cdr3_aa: CASSPTLGAYNEQFF
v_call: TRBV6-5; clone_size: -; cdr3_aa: CASRNSGPPHEQFF
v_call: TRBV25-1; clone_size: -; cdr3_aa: CASSPRLDGEQFF
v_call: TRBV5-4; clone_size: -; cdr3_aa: CASSRSSATNEKLFF
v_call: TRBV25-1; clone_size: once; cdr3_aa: CASSESAGGKSYNEQFF
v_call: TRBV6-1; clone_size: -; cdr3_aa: CASSAGPPGAKNIQYF
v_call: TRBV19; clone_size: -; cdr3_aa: CASSIDSADEQFF
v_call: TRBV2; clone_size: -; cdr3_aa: CASSSGTGLGDEQFF
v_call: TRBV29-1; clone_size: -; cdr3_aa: CSAVADTNNEQFF
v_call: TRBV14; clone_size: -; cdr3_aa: CASSQVRGGTIYF
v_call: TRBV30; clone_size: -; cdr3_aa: CAWSEKGWGYQPQHF
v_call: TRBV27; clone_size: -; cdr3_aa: CASSIGLAPGNEQFF
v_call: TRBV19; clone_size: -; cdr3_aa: CASSIGQGLFNEQFF
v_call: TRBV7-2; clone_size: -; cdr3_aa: CASSTGVNTEAFF
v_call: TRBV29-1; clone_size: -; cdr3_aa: CSVVRGGYEQYF
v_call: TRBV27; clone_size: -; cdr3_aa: CASSLGAAFYGYTF
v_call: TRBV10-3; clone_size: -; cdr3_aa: CAINAGSEQYF
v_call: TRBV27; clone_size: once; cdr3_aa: CASSLYGTSGSGEQYF
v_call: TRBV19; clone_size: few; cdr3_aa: CASKVGASGYYEQYF